This T cell receptor (beta chain) comes out of a study of cytotoxic CD8 clonotypes in ibrutinib-treated CLL. The germline V gene encodes CDR1 PRHDT and CDR2 FYEKMQ (reference sequence). The CDR3 has 15 amino acids. The V gene lost 5 bases and the J gene lost 2 bases, with 14 bases spanning the gap. T cells were sequenced at a targeted depth of 1 in 200,000 to 1 in 1 million. Libraries were prepared by immunoSEQ multiplex PCR; TCRdb keeps only in-frame clonotypes and omits some of them. The table records 200,000 to 250,000 clones, just over 70% of them present only once. Cryopreserved PBMCs yielded around 2.1 micrograms of genomic DNA for TCR beta libraries.

The rearrangement uses TRBV13 and TRBJ2-3, with a weak D call TRBD2 (6 bases). Sample: PBMCs, taken after 12 months of ibrutinib treatment. This receptor was obtained from a human donor with chronic lymphocytic leukemia. CDR3 bases: TGTGCCAGCAGCCCTCGGGAGCGGTCCACAGATACGCAGTATTTT. Translated: CASSPRERSTDTQYF.